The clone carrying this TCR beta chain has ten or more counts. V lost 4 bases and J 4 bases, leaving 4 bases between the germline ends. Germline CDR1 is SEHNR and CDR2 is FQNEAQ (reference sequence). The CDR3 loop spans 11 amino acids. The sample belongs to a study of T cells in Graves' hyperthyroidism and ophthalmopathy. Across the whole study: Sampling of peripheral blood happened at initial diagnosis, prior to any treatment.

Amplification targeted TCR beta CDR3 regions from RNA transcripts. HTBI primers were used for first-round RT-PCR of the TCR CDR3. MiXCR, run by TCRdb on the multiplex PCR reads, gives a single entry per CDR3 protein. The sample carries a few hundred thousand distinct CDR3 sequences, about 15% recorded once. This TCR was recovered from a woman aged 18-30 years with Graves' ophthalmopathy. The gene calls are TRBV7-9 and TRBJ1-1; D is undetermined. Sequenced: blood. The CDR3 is CASSSTTEAFF. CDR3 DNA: TGTGCCAGCAGCTCTACCACTGAAGCTTTCTTT.